Below, 23 T cell receptor beta chains from the same sample are listed, as sequenced in a study of shared T cell receptors in the human thymus (dated by TCRdb to about 2021). The library was obtained by the immunoSEQ multiplex PCR assay. TCRdb provides this immuneACCESS table in a form limited to in-frame rearrangements. Some clones are lacking; in checked studies, under half of them reflect an unresolved V gene, and why the rest are absent is not known. This sample lists 700,000 to 750,000 clones; 70% to 90% were detected once. The ten largest clonotypes hold 0.008% to 0.011% of the sample. These data also formed part of another study, on human thymus T cells.

Input material: thymocytes. The receptors come from a girl in the first two years of life with a congenital heart defect. Donor details come from another sample of the same person, matched by shared clones.

This clone showed up just once. The chain joins TRBV4-3 to TRBJ2-1; TRBD1 matches 7 bases. V was pared by 2 bases and J by 7 bases, with 11 bases of the junction left unmatched. There are 16 residues in the CDR3. Germline CDR1 and CDR2: LGHNA and YSLEER. The CDR3 DNA follows: TGCGCCAGCAGCCAATACCGGGACAGTCCGTCGAATGAGCAGTTCTTC. Protein sequence: CASSQYRDSPSNEQFF.

This clone was found a few times. The chain combines TRBV21-1 with TRBJ1-5. TRBV21-1 is marked as a pseudogene. This CDR3 is built from 16 residues. This CDR3 is CASSHRGPKINQPQHF. DNA of the CDR3: TGTGCCAGCAGCCACCGCGGGCCTAAGATTAATCAGCCCCAGCATTTT.

The V and J genes are TRBV19 and TRBJ1-2; no firm D call. The CDR3 is 13 residues long. V shed 4 bases and J shed 6 bases, with 12 bases lying between them. Germline CDR1 LNHDA, CDR2 SQIVND (reference sequence). The CDR3 DNA sequence: TGTGCCAGTAGTACCCCCGGTTTAGATGGCTACACCTTC. This encodes CASSTPGLDGYTF. Full variable domain (outside the CDR3, taken from reference TRBV19 and TRBJ1-2): DGGITQSPKYLFRKEGQNVTLSCEQNLNHDAMYWYRQDPGQGLRLIYYSQIVNDFQKGDIAEGYSVSREKKESFPLTVTSAQKNPTAFYLCASSTPGLDGYTFGSGTRLTVV.

V gene TRBV12-5 combines with J gene TRBJ2-7, with D uncertain. CDR1 and CDR2 (germline): LGHNT, FRNRAP. The CDR3 runs to 13 residues. V shed 6 bases and J shed 2 bases, with 11 bases lying between them. CDR3 bases: TGTGCTAGTGGCTTCCTACAGACCTACGAGCAGTACTTC. Translated, it gives CASGFLQTYEQYF. Filled out from reference TRBV12-5 and TRBJ2-7, the complete variable domain reads DARVTQTPRHKVTEMGQEVTMRCQPILGHNTVFWYRQTMMQGLELLAYFRNRAPLDDSGMPKDRFSAEMPDATLATLKIQPSEPRDSAVYFCASGFLQTYEQYFGPGTRLTVT.

The chain carries TRBV7-6 and TRBJ1-1; 9 bases match TRBD1. J lost 3 bases, V lost 5 bases, and 10 bases had no gene match. This CDR3 contains 16 residues. The V gene's germline CDR1 is SGHVS and CDR2 FNYEAQ. The CDR3 spells CASSLLVDRGDTEAFF. The DNA for the CDR3 is TGTGCCAGCAGCCTCCTGGTGGACAGGGGAGACACTGAAGCTTTCTTT.

CDR3: CASSQDPRGQGVRFNYGYTF. CDR3 coding DNA: TGCGCCAGCAGCCAAGATCCGCGGGGACAGGGGGTGAGATTTAACTATGGCTACACCTTC. The chain links TRBV4-3 to TRBJ1-2; the match to TRBD1 covers 11 bases. The CDR3 consists of 20 residues. V was pared by 0 bases and J by 1 base, with 13 bases of the junction left unmatched. The germline V gene encodes CDR1 LGHNA and CDR2 YSLEER.

The rearrangement links TRBV20-1 to TRBJ1-1, with a weak D call TRBD1 (5 bases). There are 11 residues in the CDR3. Germline loops: CDR1 DFQATT, CDR2 SNEGSKA (reference sequence). Trimming removed 6 bases at V and 3 bases at J, with 8 bases between. CDR3 in amino acids: CSAPGDTEAFF. CDR3 nucleotide sequence: TGCAGTGCCCCGGGGGACACTGAAGCTTTCTTT.

This chain connects TRBV29-1 to TRBJ2-5; no firm D call. V lost 3 bases and J lost 0, with 8 bases in between. This CDR3 has 13 amino acids. Per the germline V gene, CDR1 is SQVTM and CDR2 is ANQGSEA. CDR3 residues: CSVDPGYQETQYF. As DNA, the CDR3 is TGCAGCGTTGACCCCGGGTACCAAGAGACCCAGTACTTC.

This rearrangement joins TRBV2 to TRBJ1-5, with 9 positions matching TRBD1. Germline values: CDR1 SNHLY, CDR2 FYNNEI. V lost 7 bases and J lost 1; bases outside the gene matches: 5. The CDR3 covers 15 residues. This chain's CDR3 is CASKGDRGSNQPQHF. DNA of the CDR3: TGTGCCAGCAAAGGAGACAGGGGGAGCAATCAGCCCCAGCATTTT.

This chain links TRBV7-9 with TRBJ1-1; D is unresolved. The CDR3 extends over 15 amino acids. Germline lookup yields CDR1 SEHNR and CDR2 FQNEAQ (reference sequence). Between the trimmed V and J ends, which lost 5 bases and 1 base, there was a span of 14 bases. CDR3 residues: CASSLRTAGNTEAFF. The CDR3 bases are TGTGCCAGCAGCCTCCGAACAGCGGGGAACACTGAAGCTTTCTTT. Full variable domain (outside the CDR3, taken from reference TRBV7-9 and TRBJ1-1): DTGVSQNPRHKITKRGQNVTFRCDPISEHNRLYWYRQTLGQGPEFLTYFQNEAQLEKSRLLSDRFSAERPKGSFSTLEIQRTEQGDSAMYLCASSLRTAGNTEAFFGQGTRLTVV.

This chain links TRBV10-3 with TRBJ2-3, with D tentatively TRBD2 (5 bases). CDR1 and CDR2 (germline): ENHRY, SYGVKD. V lost 7 bases, J lost 7 bases, and 15 bases lay in between. CDR3 length: 13 amino acids. CDR3 protein: CAIKQRSTNTQYF. Written as DNA, the CDR3 is TGTGCCATCAAACAGCGGAGCACGAATACGCAGTATTTT.

The chain carries TRBV13 and TRBJ2-5; D remains ambiguous. The CDR3 spans 13 residues. The V gene's germline CDR1 is PRHDT and CDR2 FYEKMQ (reference sequence). The V end was cut by 5 bases, the J end by 5 bases, with 12 bases between. CDR3 sequence: CASSPRRMETQYF. CDR3 sequence (DNA): TGTGCCAGCAGCCCTCGGCGGATGGAGACCCAGTACTTC.

The J gene is TRBJ2-7, the V gene TRBV29-1; 9 positions agree with TRBD1. Germline loops: CDR1 SQVTM, CDR2 ANQGSEA. The CDR3 extends over 13 amino acids. The trim removed 7 bases at V and 5 bases at J, leaving 9 bases unmatched. CDR3 sequence: CSAEGQGKHEQYF. The CDR3 region has the DNA TGCAGCGCAGAAGGACAGGGGAAGCACGAGCAGTACTTC.

This chain uses TRBV5-1 with TRBJ1-2; 8 nucleotides align to TRBD1. Losses at the gene ends were 4 bases for V and 6 bases for J; bases not matched to a gene: 11. Germline V gene data show CDR1 as SGHRS and CDR2 as YFSETQ. The CDR3 length is 15 residues. The CDR3 DNA follows: TGCGCCAGCAGCCCCGCAGGACAGGGTTCTGATGGCTACACCTTC. Protein product: CASSPAGQGSDGYTF. Full variable domain (missing parts from reference TRBV5-1 and TRBJ1-2): KAGVTQTPRYLIKTRGQQVTLSCSPISGHRSVSWYQQTPGQGLQFLFEYFSETQRNKGNFPGRFSGRQFSNSRSEMNVSTLELGDSALYLCASSPAGQGSDGYTFGSGTRLTVV.

This clone was counted between two and nine times. The chain joins TRBV6-5 to TRBJ2-7; D ambiguous. This CDR3 contains 13 residues. Trimming shortened V by 5 bases and J by 4 bases, and 12 bases separated the two germline ends. From germline, CDR1 is MNHEY and CDR2 SVGAGI. CDR3 nucleotides: TGTGCCAGCAGTGCGCTTTACCCATACGAGCAGTACTTC. Translated, it gives CASSALYPYEQYF.

The rearrangement uses TRBV19 and TRBJ1-4, with D possibly TRBD1 on 6 matching bases. In germline, CDR1 is LNHDA, CDR2 SQIVND (reference sequence). Trimming took off 3 bases at V and 8 bases at J, with 13 bases between the two ends. The CDR3 contains 14 residues. The CDR3 sequence is CASSIPPRGEKLFF. In DNA form, the CDR3 reads TGTGCCAGTAGTATCCCCCCAAGGGGGGAAAAACTGTTTTTT.

The CDR3 coding sequence is TGTGCCAGCAGCCTCCTTTTAACAGGGGATAGCAATCAGCCCCAGCATTTT. Translating it yields CASSLLLTGDSNQPQHF. The chain couples TRBV5-6 to TRBJ1-5; 7 nucleotides line up with TRBD1. This CDR3 spans 17 amino acids. Germline V gene sequence: CDR1 SGHDT, CDR2 YYEEEE. V was pared by 4 bases and J by 0 bases, with 10 bases of the junction left unmatched.

The CDR3 DNA reads TGTGCCAGCAGTTTTAGGCGGTTGCGGGATTTGACTGAAGCTTTCTTT. It codes for CASSFRRLRDLTEAFF. This chain uses TRBV6-6 with TRBJ1-1; D is unclear. The ends were cut back, 4 bases at V and 5 bases at J, with 20 bases in the middle. Germline values: CDR1 MNHNY, CDR2 SVGAGI (reference sequence). This CDR3 has 16 amino acids.

This clone is a singleton in its sample. The chain couples TRBV4-1 to TRBJ1-2; D is unresolved. The CDR3 contains 15 residues. Germline CDR1 and CDR2: MGHRA and YSYEKL. V lost 0 bases to trimming and J lost 3 bases, with 11 bases between them. The CDR3 sequence is CASSQDLWTHYGYTF. The CDR3 nucleotides are TGCGCCAGCAGCCAAGATCTATGGACTCACTATGGCTACACCTTC.

The genes are TRBV11-1 and TRBJ1-2; D perhaps matches TRBD1 (5 bases). The CDR3 consists of 15 residues. V was clipped by 2 bases and J by 0 bases, with 10 bases between them. The germline V gene encodes CDR1 SGHAT and CDR2 FQDESV (reference sequence). The CDR3 loop is CASSLQGQTNYGYTF. The CDR3, as DNA: TGTGCCAGCAGCTTACAGGGTCAGACTAACTATGGCTACACCTTC.

This chain links TRBV4-3 with TRBJ1-2; 8 bases match TRBD1. J was trimmed by 6 bases and V by 2 bases; bases with no gene match: 11. The CDR3 is 16 residues long. Germline CDR1 reads LGHNA; CDR2 reads YSLEER. The DNA for the CDR3 is TGCGCCAGCAGCCAAAACTTCCCGGACAGGGCGAATGGCTACACCTTC. Amino acid sequence: CASSQNFPDRANGYTF.

This clone was seen once. V is TRBV10-2 and J is TRBJ2-4; D remains unclear. This CDR3 spans 15 amino acids. Trimming cost V 0 bases and J 8 bases, with 14 bases left between them. Germline CDR1 and CDR2: WSHSY and SAAADI. The CDR3 spells CASSESKSRIYIQYF. CDR3 in DNA: TGCGCCAGCAGTGAGTCGAAGTCGCGAATTTACATTCAGTACTTC.

The chain joins TRBV9 to TRBJ2-5, with 13 bases fitting TRBD2. Germline V lookup: CDR1 SGDLS, CDR2 YYNGEE. V shed 4 bases and J 4 bases; nucleotides not matched to a gene: 7. This CDR3 comprises 16 residues. The CDR3 here is CASSSRTSGGVETQYF. DNA of the CDR3: TGTGCCAGCAGCTCCCGGACTAGCGGGGGAGTAGAGACCCAGTACTTC.